This passage covers 5 T cell receptor beta chains from one sample sequenced in a study of T cell repertoires in cytomegalovirus infection. The antigens these receptors bind are not known. MiXCR, applied by TCRdb to the reads, yields one record per CDR3 protein. The repertoire has around 900,000 distinct CDR3 sequences, around 32% of them found once; the top ten carry more than 12%. The specimen was cultured CD8+ T cells from PBMCs, collected from culture after CMV antigen stimulation. Every receptor here comes from a human donor in good health (CMV status not recorded). Some clones in this sample may be carry-over from other donors' samples.

This clonotype was recorded once. V is TRBV24-1 and J is TRBJ2-3, with TRBD1 identical over 8 bases. Germline V gives CDR1 KGHDR, CDR2 SFDVKD. V lost 1 base, J lost 1 base, and 6 bases stayed unmatched. CDR3 length: 17 residues. The CDR3 region has the DNA TGTGCCACCAGTGATTTCCCTGGGACAGGACGCACAGATACGCAGTATTTT. Protein product: CATSDFPGTGRTDTQYF.

Only a few counts were recorded for this clonotype. V is TRBV6-4 and J is TRBJ2-3; D ambiguous. CDR1 is MRHNA, CDR2 SNTAGT, per germline. V gave up 6 bases and J gave up 2 bases, with 3 bases separating them. The CDR3 has 11 amino acids. The CDR3 region is CASRATDTQYF. The CDR3 nucleotides read TGTGCCAGCAGGGCCACAGATACGCAGTATTTT.

This clonotype was seen a handful of times. The chain carries TRBV6-1 and TRBJ2-7; the D is unclear. Trimming removed 2 bases at V and 0 bases at J, with 8 bases between. The V gene's germline CDR1 is MNHNS and CDR2 SASEGT. The CDR3 sequence is 14 residues long. The CDR3 here is CASSERADSYEQYF. The CDR3 bases are TGTGCCAGCAGTGAACGGGCAGACTCCTACGAGCAGTACTTC.

The chain has TRBV20-1 and TRBJ2-6, with D maybe TRBD2 (5 bases). The V end was cut by 6 bases, the J end by 4 bases, with 16 bases between. The CDR3 extends over 15 amino acids. The germline V gene has CDR1 DFQATT and CDR2 SNEGSKA (reference sequence). CDR3 sequence (DNA): TGCAGTGCCAGAAGAGACACGGGGGGGGCCAACGTCCTGACTTTC. Protein: CSARRDTGGANVLTF.

This clonotype was seen a few times. The chain carries TRBV7-9 and TRBJ2-1, with D possibly matching TRBD1 (5 bases). Between the trimmed V and J ends, which lost 2 bases and 0 bases, there was a span of 17 bases. Per the germline V gene, CDR1 is SEHNR and CDR2 is FQNEAQ (reference sequence). This CDR3 has 18 amino acids. The CDR3 sequence: CASSLPDKALGSYNEQFF. CDR3 bases: TGTGCCAGCAGCTTACCGGACAAGGCACTGGGCTCCTACAATGAGCAGTTCTTC.